A single T cell receptor (beta chain) is shown here with its context. What it binds is unknown. Mismatch with germline at one junction end may stem from a read error. This entry belongs to a study of response to subunit inactivated influenza vaccine. Study-level findings and limits: Authors suggested that a seasonal influenza vaccination recruits few new T cells each time.

The CDR3 runs 14 residues. The V gene's germline CDR1 is SGHRS and CDR2 YFSETQ. TCRdb passed the RT-PCR reads through MiXCR, listing each CDR3 protein once. This sample has roughly 500,000 distinct CDR3 sequences, with about 25% found just once. The chain combines TRBV5-1 with TRBJ2-1; TRBD1 aligns across 8 bases. Sequences were derived from CD4+ T cells sorted from PBMCs, sampled more than 4 days after vaccination. This TCR was recovered from a man in his fifties who received an inactivated influenza vaccine. CDR3 region: CACSLGQGNGEQFF. CDR3 DNA sequence: TGCGCCTGCAGTTTAGGACAGGGAAACGGTGAGCAGTTCTTC. Together with reference TRBV5-1 and TRBJ2-1, the CDR3 gives the full variable domain: KAGVTQTPRYLIKTRGQQVTLSCSPISGHRSVSWYQQTPGQGLQFLFEYFSETQRNKGNFPGRFSGRQFSNSRSEMNVSTLELGDSALYLCACSLGQGNGEQFFGPGTRLTVL.